Listed below are T cell receptor beta chains from one sample, sequenced in a study of response to subunit inactivated influenza vaccine. Each CDR3 protein is one row after TCRdb ran MiXCR on the RT-PCR reads. Among about 520,000 distinct CDR3 sequences listed, approximately 7.7% were seen once. Sequences were derived from PBMCs from blood, sampled 23 to 25 months after vaccination. The receptors were sampled from a man aged 50 to 69 who received an inactivated influenza vaccine. CDR3s include the opening cysteine and the closing phenylalanine or tryptophan. Each record gives: V gene, J gene, D gene, clone size, CDR3 DNA, CDR3 protein. The D gene is left open where the match is weak. Clone size is shown for a subset of rows, as once, few, many or a class of expanded clone.

>TRBV7-2|TRBJ2-4|TRBD2|.
TGTGCCAGCAGCTCCGTCGGGACTAGCGGGAGACAGTACTTC
CASSSVGTSGRQYF
>TRBV3-1|TRBJ2-1|.|.
TGTGCCAGCAGCCAAGATCTGATAAGTGAGCAGTTCTTC
CASSQDLISEQFF
>TRBV7-2|TRBJ2-3|.|many
TGTGCCAGCAGCTGGGGGCGTAGGGGCACAGATACGCAGTATTTT
CASSWGRRGTDTQYF
>TRBV7-9|TRBJ2-7|TRBD1|.
TGTGCCAGCAGCTACAGGGGGGAGTACGAGCAGTACTTC
CASSYRGEYEQYF
>TRBV10-3|TRBJ2-3|TRBD1|.
TGTGCCATCAGGCAAACAGGGGGGACCACAGATACGCAGTATTTT
CAIRQTGGTTDTQYF
>TRBV10-2|TRBJ1-1|.|.
TGCGCCAGCCTTGGGGGGGGGGTCACTGAAGCTTTCTTT
CASLGGGVTEAFF
>TRBV18|TRBJ2-1|.|few
TGTGCCAGCTCACCACGGCTTAGCTCCTACAATGAGCAGTTCTTC
CASSPRLSSYNEQFF
>TRBV28|TRBJ2-6|.|many
TGTGCCAGCAGTTTCGTCGGGCAGTTTGTAGGACCCTCTGGGGCCAACGTCCTGACTTTC
CASSFVGQFVGPSGANVLTF
>TRBV7-8|TRBJ2-5|.|few
TGTGCCAGCAGCGGGGGCAGGGTTAACCCCCCCCAAGAGACCCAGTACTTC
CASSGGRVNPPQETQYF
>TRBV4-2|TRBJ2-2|.|few
TGTGCCAGCAGCCAAGAGTTAGCTTGGGGCACCGGGGAGCTGTTTTTT
CASSQELAWGTGELFF
>TRBV12-3/TRBV12-4|TRBJ2-5|.|.
TGTGCCAGCAGTGACGTCCGGGAAGGAGAGACCCAGTACTTC
CASSDVREGETQYF
>TRBV5-1|TRBJ1-1|.|few
TGCGCCAGCAGCTTTAGGGCAGTGAACACTGAAGCTTTCTTT
CASSFRAVNTEAFF
>TRBV7-6|TRBJ2-7|.|few
TGTGCCAGCAGCCCTTGGACAGACAATTACGAGCAGTACTTC
CASSPWTDNYEQYF
>TRBV18|TRBJ2-3|TRBD1|few
TGTGCCAGCTCGCTCCGTTACAGGACAGGGGTCCCGTCAGATACGCAGTATTTT
CASSLRYRTGVPSDTQYF
>TRBV6-2/TRBV6-3|TRBJ2-2|TRBD1|few
TGTGCCAGCAGTTACCCCCAGGGGGCTTCCGGGGAGCTGTTTTTT
CASSYPQGASGELFF
>TRBV2|TRBJ2-1|TRBD2|many
TGTGCCAGCGCCAGGGAGAGCGGGGGGGGAGATGAGCAGTTCTTC
CASARESGGGDEQFF
>TRBV27|TRBJ2-3|TRBD1|many
TGTGCCAGCAGAGACAGGGGACACCCCACAGATACGCAGTATTTT
CASRDRGHPTDTQYF
>TRBV29-1|TRBJ1-1|TRBD1|few
TGCAGCGTTGGACAGGGAAACGCTGAAGCTTTCTTT
CSVGQGNAEAFF
>TRBV7-2|TRBJ2-1|.|many
TGTGCCAGCATCAAAAGTCTTAGTCCTGATGAGCAGTTCTTC
CASIKSLSPDEQFF
>TRBV7-9|TRBJ1-2|.|.
TGTGCCAGCAGCGAACAGGGTCCGGATGGCTACACCTTC
CASSEQGPDGYTF
>TRBV4-3|TRBJ1-2|TRBD1|.
TGCGCCAGCAGCCAGGCCGGACAGGGGGCTGAGGGCTACACCTTC
CASSQAGQGAEGYTF
>TRBV20-1|TRBJ1-2|.|.
TGCAGTGCTAGTGGGACGGCGAACTATGGCTACACCTTC
CSASGTANYGYTF
>TRBV2|TRBJ2-5|TRBD2|.
TGTGCCAGCAGTGAATGGACTAGCGGGAGGGGGACCCAGTACTTC
CASSEWTSGRGTQYF
>TRBV4-2|TRBJ2-5|TRBD2|many
TGTGCCAGCAGCCAAGAATCTAGCGGGGGGGGTCGGGAGACCCAGTACTTC
CASSQESSGGGRETQYF
>TRBV11-2|TRBJ1-6|.|.
TGTGCCAGCAGCCCTGGGTGGCCCTATTCACCCCTCCACTTT
CASSPGWPYSPLHF
>TRBV27|TRBJ1-4|.|many
TGTGCCAGCAGTTCGCGGGGGTCTAATGAAAAACTGTTTTTT
CASSSRGSNEKLFF
>TRBV18|TRBJ2-1|.|few
TGTGCCAGCTCACCCCCCAAGGGGGGCCAGAATGAGCAGTTCTTC
CASSPPKGGQNEQFF